Listed below are T cell receptor beta chains from one sample, sequenced in a study of T cells after yellow fever vaccination. TCRdb used MiXCR to reprocess the 5' RACE reads, holding one entry per CDR3 protein. The sample records 150,000 to 200,000 distinct CDR3 sequences, around 9.3% being singletons. The source material was CD8+ T cells sorted from PBMCs, sampled 45 days after the yellow fever booster vaccination. The receptor set was obtained from a man aged 18 to 30 who received the YFV17D yellow fever vaccine. CDR3s include the opening cysteine and the closing phenylalanine or tryptophan. D genes are given only for firm matches.

D	V	J	CDR3
TRBD2	TRBV9	TRBJ2-1	CASSVGVGAGGSQFF
.	TRBV11-2	TRBJ1-4	CASSRGRTEDEKLFF
.	TRBV27	TRBJ1-1	CASSWGGRTEAFF
.	TRBV9	TRBJ2-3	CASSVGGGPDTQYF
.	TRBV14	TRBJ2-3	CASSPMLDTQYF
.	TRBV20-1	TRBJ2-3	CSAVDRQITDTQYF
TRBD2	TRBV4-3	TRBJ2-3	CASSQGLAGLDTQYF
.	TRBV15	TRBJ2-5	CATSPPGDEETQYF
.	TRBV20-1	TRBJ2-1	CSARDQKQFF
TRBD1	TRBV4-3	TRBJ1-1	CASSQEQGRTEAFF
.	TRBV20-1	TRBJ1-5	CSASQPQHF
.	TRBV27	TRBJ1-1	CASSLLGGANTEAFF
.	TRBV11-2	TRBJ2-7	CASSLGVEVGYEQYF
.	TRBV18	TRBJ2-1	CASSPLLANEQFF
.	TRBV6-2/TRBV6-3	TRBJ1-6	CASLDLSARIRNSPLHF
.	TRBV12-3/TRBV12-4	TRBJ1-5	CASSDDNQPQHF
.	TRBV9	TRBJ1-1	CASSVGDKPTEAFF
.	TRBV13	TRBJ1-1	CASSGFREGRSEAFF
.	TRBV15	TRBJ1-3	CATSREMVSNSGNTIYF
.	TRBV7-6	TRBJ2-2	CASRGLASGNTGELFF
TRBD1	TRBV28	TRBJ2-2	CASSYGQGAPGELFF
.	TRBV6-5	TRBJ1-5	CASSYGGLEQPQHF
TRBD1	TRBV11-2	TRBJ1-2	CASSLGPGQGSNYGYTF
.	TRBV4-3	TRBJ1-1	CASSHLIAQPNTEAFF
TRBD1	TRBV7-8	TRBJ2-7	CASGQGMRSYEQYF
.	TRBV4-3	TRBJ2-3	CASSQEHRDTQYF
.	TRBV4-1	TRBJ2-2	CASSQRQNTGELFF
.	TRBV20-1	TRBJ1-3	CSASVPELNTIYF
.	TRBV19	TRBJ2-2	CASSPGPNTGELFF
.	TRBV12-3/TRBV12-4	TRBJ2-3	CASSRGSTDTQYF
.	TRBV4-1	TRBJ2-1	CASSHRGNEQFF
.	TRBV2	TRBJ2-1	CASRPGLEQPEQFF
.	TRBV6-4	TRBJ2-2	CASSDSSTGELFF
.	TRBV18	TRBJ1-1	CASSPVQGTYTEAFF
.	TRBV20-1	TRBJ2-1	CSASGPNSYNEQFF
.	TRBV6-1	TRBJ1-4	CASSEGRGNEKLFF
.	TRBV20-1	TRBJ1-3	CSARDRAATGNTIYF
.	TRBV20-1	TRBJ1-5	CSASGGPSNQPQHF
.	TRBV7-9	TRBJ2-1	CASSLVPSSNRVQFF
.	TRBV4-2	TRBJ1-6	CASSQDLEQGNSPLHF
.	TRBV7-2	TRBJ1-6	CASSLVFGSSSPLHF
.	TRBV11-2	TRBJ2-6	CASSLGGSGVLTF
.	TRBV4-1	TRBJ2-1	CASSQEWRPNEQFF
.	TRBV12-3/TRBV12-4	TRBJ2-2	CASIQFLGGHGELFF
TRBD1	TRBV4-1	TRBJ1-5	CASSDLNRGNNQPQHF
.	TRBV5-1	TRBJ2-6	CASSYGTGTGANVLTF
.	TRBV4-3	TRBJ1-4	CASSRDVNEKLFF
.	TRBV7-8	TRBJ1-5	CASSLVTGVFNQPQHF
.	TRBV12-3/TRBV12-4	TRBJ1-2	CASSQNAGTLGYTF
.	TRBV20-1	TRBJ1-2	CSFSGYTF
.	TRBV4-1	TRBJ1-1	CASSQEWGYMNTEAFF
TRBD2	TRBV29-1	TRBJ2-3	CSVWGLAGATSTDTQYF
.	TRBV25-1	TRBJ2-5	CASTLGEQETQYF